The source of this T cell receptor beta chain is a study of T cell responses to AZD1222 COVID-19 vaccine. Broader study findings: As reported, nearly half of all spike-specific TCRs target variant regions that are unmutated.

Turning to this clone: What it binds is not known.

Measured with immunoSEQ multiplex PCR; TCRdb has only the in-frame clones, and not every one. The data show roughly 200,000 clones, 93% seen once. Germline assignment: CDR1 MDHEN and CDR2 SYDVKM. The ends were cut back, 5 bases at V and 0 bases at J, with 14 bases in the middle. The CDR3 totals 15 residues. Specimen: peripheral blood, collected on day 0 of MenACWY control vaccination. The receptor's source is an adult in good health. The rearrangement uses TRBV28 and TRBJ2-7; the D gene is possibly TRBD2 (5 bases). The CDR3 DNA reads as TGTGCCAGCAGTCCCCCGGCGGGTCGCTCCTACGAGCAGTACTTC. This codes for CASSPPAGRSYEQYF.